This TCR beta chain was identified in a study of blood T cells in healthy people across ages. Researchers isolated at least 6.5 million PBMCs per sample. This clonotype was observed a few times. For the second PCR, which ran for about 7 to 11 cycles, a sample-barcoded 5' primer and a J-beta primer mix were used. TCRdb reprocessed the 5' RACE reads via MiXCR and lists one record per CDR3 protein. The sample holds roughly 1.4 million distinct CDR3 sequences, around 59% seen once. The CDR3 is 12 amino acids. Trimming stripped 6 bases from V and 3 bases from J, with 8 bases between. The TCR was taken from a young man in good health. Sequencing was performed on blood. The V gene is TRBV12-3 or TRBV12-4, the J gene TRBJ1-2, with unresolved D. Written as DNA, the CDR3 is TGTGCCAGCAGCCTAGATTACTATGGCTACACCTTC. Its translation is CASSLDYYGYTF.